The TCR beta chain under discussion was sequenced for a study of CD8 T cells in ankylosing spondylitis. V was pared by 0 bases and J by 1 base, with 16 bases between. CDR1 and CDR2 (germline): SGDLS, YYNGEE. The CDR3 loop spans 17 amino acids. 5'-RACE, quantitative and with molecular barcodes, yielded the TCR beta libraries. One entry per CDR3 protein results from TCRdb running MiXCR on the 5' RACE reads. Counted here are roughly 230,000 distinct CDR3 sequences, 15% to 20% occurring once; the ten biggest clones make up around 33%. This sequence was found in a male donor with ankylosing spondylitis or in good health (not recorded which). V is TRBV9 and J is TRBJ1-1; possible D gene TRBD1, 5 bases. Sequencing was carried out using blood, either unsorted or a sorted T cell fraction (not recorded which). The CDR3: CASSVGQGPWGNTEAFF. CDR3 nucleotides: TGTGCCAGCAGCGTAGGGCAGGGACCATGGGGGAACACTGAAGCTTTCTTT.